A single sample is the source of the 25 T cell receptor beta chains below, sequenced in a study of blood T cell dynamics during melanoma immunotherapy. Specified time point: pre-treatment baseline. The data were produced by immunoSEQ multiplex PCR, yet TCRdb's version contains in-frame clones alone and is incomplete. The sample lists around 13,000 clones, 89% seen once, with around 3.3% in the top ten. Sequencing was performed on blood, taken from a patient treated with checkpoint blockade. All receptors derive from a human donor with melanoma.

The chain joins TRBV6-1 to TRBJ1-5; D perhaps matches TRBD1 (5 bases). Trimming pared 7 bases from V and 3 bases from J, leaving 13 bases between. The CDR3 runs to 14 residues. Germline V CDR1 and CDR2: MNHNS, SASEGT. CDR3 sequence (DNA): TGTGCCAGCAAAGGGGAGGCGAACAATCAGCCCCAGCATTTT. Its protein product is CASKGEANNQPQHF.

The chain has TRBV6-5 and TRBJ2-1; D call uncertain. The CDR3 runs 12 residues. V was cut by 1 base and J by 9 bases, with 7 bases left in between. CDR1 is MNHEY and CDR2 is SVGAGI in the germline V gene. Here the CDR3 reads CASSYLYSEQFF. CDR3 nucleotide sequence: TGTGCCAGCAGTTACTTGTACTCTGAGCAGTTCTTC.

The rearrangement links TRBV4-1 to TRBJ2-5; D is perhaps TRBD1 (6 bases). The germline CDR1 and CDR2 sequences are MGHRA and YSYEKL. The CDR3 loop spans 14 amino acids. Trimming took 3 bases from V and 5 from J, leaving 13 bases between them. The CDR3 is CASSQGSTGETQYF. CDR3 nucleotide sequence: TGCGCCAGCAGCCAGGGGTCTACAGGGGAGACCCAGTACTTC.

This chain connects TRBV7-2 to TRBJ1-5; D gene unclear. The CDR3 is 13 residues long. V shed 0 bases and J shed 7 bases, with 7 bases lying between them. Germline CDR1 reads SGHTA; CDR2 reads FQGNSA. CDR3 DNA sequence: TGTGCCAGCAGCTTAGCAAGGAGGCAGCCCCAGCATTTT. As protein: CASSLARRQPQHF.

CDR3 sequence: CASSPGAYSNQPQHF. The CDR3 DNA sequence: TGTGCCAGCTCACCAGGGGCTTATAGCAATCAGCCCCAGCATTTT. V usage is TRBV18 and J usage is TRBJ1-5, with D possibly matching TRBD1 (5 bases). The CDR3 contains 15 residues. Looked up from germline, CDR1 is KGHSH and CDR2 is LQKENI. Deletions cut 2 bases from V and 0 bases from J, with 8 bases between.

The genes are TRBV18 and TRBJ1-2; no firm D call. Germline CDR1 is KGHSH and CDR2 is LQKENI. The ends were cut back, 5 bases at V and 0 bases at J, with 4 bases in the middle. The CDR3 totals 12 residues. CDR3 nucleotides: TGTGCCAGCTCAGGGCCTAACTATGGCTACACCTTC. It specifies CASSGPNYGYTF.

The chain uses TRBV5-4 and TRBJ2-5, with 8 bases fitting TRBD2. The germline V gene has CDR1 SGHNT and CDR2 YYREEE (reference sequence). The V gene end was trimmed by 1 base and the J gene end by 4 bases; junction bases not matched to a gene: 12. This CDR3 region has 17 residues. CDR3 sequence: CASSLLAGGTPGETQYF. The CDR3 region has the DNA TGTGCCAGCAGCTTGCTGGCGGGAGGAACTCCCGGAGAGACCCAGTACTTC.

The genes are TRBV19 and TRBJ1-5; D not resolved. Germline CDR1 LNHDA, CDR2 SQIVND (reference sequence). Trimming pared 2 bases from V and 7 bases from J, leaving 9 bases between. The CDR3 is 13 residues long. CDR3 DNA: TGTGCCAGTAGTATATCTGGGGAGCAGCCCCAGCATTTT. It yields the protein CASSISGEQPQHF.

This clone was detected only once. This chain connects TRBV28 to TRBJ1-4, with D maybe TRBD1 (6 bases). The CDR3 has 14 residues. Germline V gene data show CDR1 as MDHEN and CDR2 as SYDVKM. V lost 3 bases, J lost 10 bases, and 15 bases lay in between. CDR3 in amino acids: CASSLRGGRGKLFF. CDR3 nucleotides: TGTGCCAGCAGTTTGAGAGGGGGTAGGGGAAAACTGTTTTTT.

This clone was detected only a few times. The chain has TRBV5-1 and TRBJ1-2, with D perhaps TRBD1 (5 bases). This CDR3 has 18 amino acids. CDR1 is SGHRS and CDR2 is YFSETQ in the germline V gene. Trimming took off 1 base at V and 4 bases at J, with 23 bases between the two ends. CDR3 in amino acids: CASSLSSIKGSMSYGYTF. In DNA, the CDR3 is TGCGCCAGCAGCTTGAGTTCAATTAAGGGGAGCATGAGCTATGGCTACACCTTC.

CDR3 sequence (DNA): TGTGCCAGCAGTTTAAGGGAGGCGAACACTGAAGCTTTCTTT. Its protein is CASSLREANTEAFF. The chain uses TRBV27 and TRBJ1-1; the D is unclear. Trimming removed 2 bases from V and 1 base from J, with 8 bases in between. The CDR3 covers 14 residues. Germline values: CDR1 MNHEY, CDR2 SMNVEV (reference sequence).

This chain uses TRBV23-1 with TRBJ2-7; TRBD1 aligns across 7 bases. TRBV23-1 is recorded as an ORF, its role being uncertain. J was trimmed by 3 bases and V by 2 bases; bases with no gene match: 13. The CDR3 is made up of 17 amino acids. DNA for the CDR3: TGCGCCAGCAGTCAAGGACAACAGGGGTCCAACTTCTACGAGCAGTACTTC. This translates into CASSQGQQGSNFYEQYF.

The V gene is TRBV28, the J gene TRBJ1-2; possible D gene TRBD1, 6 bases. CDR1 and CDR2 from the germline V gene are MDHEN and SYDVKM. Trimming took off 2 bases at V and 4 bases at J, with 14 bases between the two ends. The length of the CDR3 is 15 residues. The chain's CDR3 is CASSLRGAYGYGYTF. Written as DNA, the CDR3 is TGTGCCAGCAGTTTACGGGGGGCCTATGGCTATGGCTACACCTTC.

The chain couples TRBV7-9 to TRBJ2-7, with a possible D match to TRBD2 (5 bases). The CDR3 sequence is 13 residues long. Germline lookup yields CDR1 SEHNR and CDR2 FQNEAQ (reference sequence). V dropped 5 bases and J dropped 6 bases, with 14 bases sitting between them. The CDR3 loop is CASSISAGSEQYF. CDR3 DNA sequence: TGTGCCAGCAGCATCAGCGCGGGTTCCGAGCAGTACTTC.

The rearrangement joins TRBV6-4 to TRBJ2-2, with D maybe TRBD2 (5 bases). This CDR3 contains 14 residues. Trimming cost V 6 bases and J 3 bases, with 11 bases left between them. CDR1 and CDR2 from the germline V gene are MRHNA and SNTAGT. CDR3: CASSVDSYTGELFF. CDR3 DNA: TGTGCCAGCAGCGTGGACTCTTACACCGGGGAGCTGTTTTTT.

This chain joins TRBV4-1 and TRBJ1-1, with D tentatively TRBD1 (6 bases). CDR1 and CDR2 from the germline V gene are MGHRA and YSYEKL. With 3 bases removed from V and 7 bases from J, the gap between germline ends came to 9 bases. The CDR3 totals 12 residues. For the CDR3, the DNA is TGCGCCAGCAGCCAGCCCAGGGGTGAAGCTTTCTTT. Translating gives CASSQPRGEAFF.

V usage is TRBV5-1 and J usage is TRBJ2-1; D not certain. The germline V gene encodes CDR1 SGHRS and CDR2 YFSETQ. Trimming took 5 bases from V and 7 from J, leaving 13 bases between them. This CDR3 contains 13 residues. The DNA of the CDR3 is TGCGCCAGCAGAACCGAACCGGTAAATGAGCAGTTCTTC. This codes for CASRTEPVNEQFF.

The chain combines TRBV23-1 with TRBJ2-7, with D unresolved. TRBV23-1 is placed among ORFs of uncertain function. Trimming removed 2 bases from V and 6 bases from J, with 5 bases in between. The CDR3 is 11 amino acids. The CDR3 sequence: CASSQLAEQYF. CDR3 bases: TGCGCCAGCAGTCAACTGGCCGAGCAGTACTTC.

This rearrangement joins TRBV9 to TRBJ2-4; 10 nucleotides align to TRBD2. This CDR3 region has 15 residues. V shed 0 bases and J 8 bases; nucleotides not matched to a gene: 5. Germline CDR1 SGDLS, CDR2 YYNGEE. CDR3: CASSVAGLAGDIQYF. In DNA form, the CDR3 reads TGTGCCAGCAGCGTAGCCGGGCTAGCGGGAGACATTCAGTACTTC. Full variable domain (missing parts from reference TRBV9 and TRBJ2-4): DSGVTQTPKHLITATGQRVTLRCSPRSGDLSVYWYQQSLDQGLQFLIQYYNGEERAKGNILERFSAQQFPDLHSELNLSSLELGDSALYFCASSVAGLAGDIQYFGAGTRLSVL.

J is TRBJ2-5 and V is TRBV20-1; 8 nucleotides line up with TRBD2. This CDR3 comprises 11 residues. Germline V gene sequence: CDR1 DFQATT, CDR2 SNEGSKA (reference sequence). V lost 6 bases and J lost 3; bases outside the gene matches: 0. CDR3 in DNA: TGCAGTGCAGCGGGGGAAGAGACCCAGTACTTC. Its translation is CSAAGEETQYF.

The J gene is TRBJ2-7, the V gene TRBV2, with 9 bases aligning to TRBD1. V lost 7 bases and J lost 7; bases outside the gene matches: 11. The CDR3 has 14 residues. Germline V lookup: CDR1 SNHLY, CDR2 FYNNEI. The CDR3 region has the DNA TGTGCCAGCATCCGGGACAGGGAATGGGATGAGCAGTACTTC. Translating it yields CASIRDREWDEQYF.

In this sample, this clone turned up once. This chain joins TRBV4-3 and TRBJ2-7; TRBD2 might be the D (5 bases). V shed 2 bases and J shed 0 bases, with 5 bases lying between them. There are 13 residues in the CDR3. Germline assignment: CDR1 LGHNA and CDR2 YSLEER. CDR3: CASSQTSSYEQYF. Here the CDR3 DNA reads TGCGCCAGCAGCCAAACTAGCTCCTACGAGCAGTACTTC.

J is TRBJ2-3 and V is TRBV19; D is perhaps TRBD1 (6 bases). This CDR3 is 13 amino acids long. Germline assignment: CDR1 LNHDA and CDR2 SQIVND (reference sequence). The V end was cut by 4 bases, the J end by 1 base, with 6 bases between. The CDR3 DNA follows: TGTGCCAGTAGTAGACAGGGCACAGATACGCAGTATTTT. Translating gives CASSRQGTDTQYF.

The chain couples TRBV5-1 to TRBJ2-5; 9 nucleotides match TRBD2. In germline, CDR1 is SGHRS, CDR2 YFSETQ. The ends lost 4 bases at V and 3 bases at J; junction bases unmatched: 7. The CDR3 covers 15 residues. CDR3 residues: CASSPPVAGEETQYF. For the CDR3, the DNA is TGCGCCAGCAGCCCCCCGGTAGCGGGAGAAGAGACCCAGTACTTC.

CDR3 region: CASSPTGGWTEAFF. The CDR3, as DNA: TGTGCCAGCAGCCCGACAGGGGGCTGGACTGAAGCTTTCTTT. The V call is TRBV6-4, the J call TRBJ1-1; 10 positions match TRBD1. CDR1 MRHNA and CDR2 SNTAGT come from the germline V gene. CDR3 length equals 14 residues. Trimming cost V 6 bases and J 5 bases; bases outside gene matches: 6.